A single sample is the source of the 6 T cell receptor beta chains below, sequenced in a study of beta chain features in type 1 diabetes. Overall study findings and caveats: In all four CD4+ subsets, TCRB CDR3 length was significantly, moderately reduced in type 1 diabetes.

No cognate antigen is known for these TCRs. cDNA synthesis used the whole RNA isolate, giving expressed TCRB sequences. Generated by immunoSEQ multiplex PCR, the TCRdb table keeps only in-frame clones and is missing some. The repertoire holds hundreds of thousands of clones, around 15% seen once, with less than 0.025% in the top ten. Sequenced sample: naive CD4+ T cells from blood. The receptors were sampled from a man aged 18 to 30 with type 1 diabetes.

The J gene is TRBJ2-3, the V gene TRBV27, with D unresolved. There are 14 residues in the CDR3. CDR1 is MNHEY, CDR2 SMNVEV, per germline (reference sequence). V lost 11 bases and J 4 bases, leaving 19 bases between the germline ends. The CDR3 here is CARILRWAADTQYF. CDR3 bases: TGTGCCCGAATCCTAAGGTGGGCCGCAGATACGCAGTATTTT.

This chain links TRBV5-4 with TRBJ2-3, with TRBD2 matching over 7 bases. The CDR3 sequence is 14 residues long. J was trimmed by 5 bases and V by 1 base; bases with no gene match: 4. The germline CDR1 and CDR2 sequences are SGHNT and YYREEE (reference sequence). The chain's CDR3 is CASSLMGGGDTQYF. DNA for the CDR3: TGTGCCAGCAGCTTGATGGGGGGGGGAGATACGCAGTATTTT.

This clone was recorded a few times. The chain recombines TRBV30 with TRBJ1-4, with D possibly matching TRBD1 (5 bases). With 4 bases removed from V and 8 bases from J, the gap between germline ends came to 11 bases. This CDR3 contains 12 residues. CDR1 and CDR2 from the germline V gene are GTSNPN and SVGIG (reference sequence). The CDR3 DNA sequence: TGTGCCTGGAAAGGGGTAGGAGAAAAACTGTTTTTT. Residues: CAWKGVGEKLFF. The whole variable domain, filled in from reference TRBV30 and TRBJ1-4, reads SQTIHQWPATLVQPVGSPLSLECTVEGTSNPNLYWYRQAAGRGLQLLFYSVGIGQISSEVPQNLSASRPQDRQFILSSKKLLLSDSGFYLCAWKGVGEKLFFGSGTQLSVL.

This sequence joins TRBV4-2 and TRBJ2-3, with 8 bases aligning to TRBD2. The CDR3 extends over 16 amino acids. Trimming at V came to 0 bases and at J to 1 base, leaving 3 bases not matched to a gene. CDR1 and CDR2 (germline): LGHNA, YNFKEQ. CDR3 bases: TGTGCCAGCAGCCAAGAATCACTAGCGGGCACAGATACGCAGTATTTT. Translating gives CASSQESLAGTDTQYF.

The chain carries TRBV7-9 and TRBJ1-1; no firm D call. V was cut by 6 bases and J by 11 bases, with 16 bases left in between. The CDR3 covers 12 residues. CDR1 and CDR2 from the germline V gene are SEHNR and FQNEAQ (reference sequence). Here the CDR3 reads CASSYDQRNAFF. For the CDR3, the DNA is TGTGCCAGCAGTTATGACCAGCGGAATGCTTTCTTT.

The CDR3 DNA follows: TGTGCCAGCAGCCGCGGGCTCTACAATGAGCAGTTCTTC. Translated, it gives CASSRGLYNEQFF. The gene calls are TRBV11-3 and TRBJ2-1; TRBD2 might be the D (5 bases). The CDR3 is made up of 13 amino acids. Germline V CDR1 and CDR2: SGHNT, YENEEA. V was clipped by 5 bases and J by 3 bases, with 8 bases between them.